This TCR beta chain was sequenced in a study of T cells in Graves' hyperthyroidism and ophthalmopathy. The CDR3 regions of TCR beta were amplified from RNA transcripts. First-round RT-PCR targeting the TCR CDR3 was performed with the HTBI primer set. TCRdb itself ran the multiplex PCR reads through MiXCR, one entry per CDR3 protein. The sample comprises about 290,000 distinct CDR3 sequences, 12% to 15% of which are singletons, and roughly 7.9% rests with the top ten. Study-wide results and caveats: Blood samples included most of the expanded thyroid clonotypes exceeding 0.001.

Stable hyperthyroidism: no ophthalmopathy progression over 18 months of follow-up. Newly diagnosed hyperthyroidism patients aged 18 to 65 years had disease lasting under 2 months. Clinicians diagnosed patients from clinical symptoms, serum thyroxine and TRAb, thyroid ultrasound and orbital computed tomography. This clonotype was detected a few times. What it recognizes is unknown. CDR3 length: 15 residues. The V gene end was trimmed by 5 bases and the J gene end by 3 bases; junction bases not matched to a gene: 6. Germline CDR1 and CDR2: MNHNS and SASEGT. The J gene is TRBJ2-2, the V gene TRBV6-1, with 7 bases aligning to TRBD1. The sequencing sample was made of blood. The clonotype comes from a woman aged 40-49 years with Graves' hyperthyroidism. CDR3 in DNA: TGTGCCAGCAGTCCGGCCGACAGGGACACCGGGGAGCTGTTTTTT. Protein: CASSPADRDTGELFF.